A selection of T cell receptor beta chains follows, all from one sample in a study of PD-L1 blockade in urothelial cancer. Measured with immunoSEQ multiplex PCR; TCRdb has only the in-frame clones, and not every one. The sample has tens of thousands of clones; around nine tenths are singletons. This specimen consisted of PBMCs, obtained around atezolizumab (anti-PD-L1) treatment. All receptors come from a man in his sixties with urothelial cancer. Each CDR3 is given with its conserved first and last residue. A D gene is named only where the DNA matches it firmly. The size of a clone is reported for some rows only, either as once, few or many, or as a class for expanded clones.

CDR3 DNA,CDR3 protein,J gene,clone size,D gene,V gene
TGTGCCAGCAGCTTAAGCGACAGGGGAAATATGGAAGCTTTCTTT,CASSLSDRGNMEAFF,TRBJ1-1,NA,TRBD1,TRBV7-9
TGCAGCGTTACCACGACAGGGAGCTACGAGCAGTACTTC,CSVTTTGSYEQYF,TRBJ2-7,once,TRBD1,TRBV29-1
TGTGCCAACAGTAGGCTCCCACTAGAGGCTAGCACAGATACGCAGTATTTT,CANSRLPLEASTDTQYF,TRBJ2-3,few,NA,TRBV2
TGCAGCGTTTCCGAGGGAGAACAGCCCCAGCATTTT,CSVSEGEQPQHF,TRBJ1-5,NA,NA,TRBV29-1
TGTGCCAGCAGCTTAGTTGCCGGGTGGGCCGGGGAGCTGTTTTTT,CASSLVAGWAGELFF,TRBJ2-2,NA,NA,TRBV7-2
TGCGCCAGCAGTCCCGCCAGGGACAGGGGTCCTCCCATTGAGCAGTTCTTC,CASSPARDRGPPIEQFF,TRBJ2-1,NA,TRBD1,TRBV23-1
TGTGCCAGCAGCCCACGACAGAGCTCCTACGAGCAGTACTTC,CASSPRQSSYEQYF,TRBJ2-7,NA,NA,TRBV7-9
TGTGCCAGCAGCGCCCGCACTAGCTATCAAGAGACCCAGTACTTC,CASSARTSYQETQYF,TRBJ2-5,NA,NA,TRBV7-9
TGTGCCAGCAGTCCAGCGGGGGGAACTAATGAAAAACTGTTTTTT,CASSPAGGTNEKLFF,TRBJ1-4,NA,NA,TRBV25-1
TGCGCCAGCAGTAGAAATGGAGTATACAATGAGCAGTTCTTC,CASSRNGVYNEQFF,TRBJ2-1,NA,NA,TRBV4-3
TGTGCCATCCCCATGGGGGGGGGAGGACTGTTTTTT,CAIPMGGGGLFF,TRBJ1-4,once,NA,TRBV2
TGTGCCAGCAGCTTAGGCAGGGGACCCGAGCAGTACTTC,CASSLGRGPEQYF,TRBJ2-7,NA,NA,TRBV7-2
TGTGCCAGCAGCCCCCAGGGGGGGACAGGTCTAGAGACCCAGTACTTC,CASSPQGGTGLETQYF,TRBJ2-5,NA,NA,TRBV9
TGTGCCAGCAGCTTAGGCAAGCGGATTTACAATGAGCAGTTCTTC,CASSLGKRIYNEQFF,TRBJ2-1,NA,NA,TRBV7-2
TGTGCCAGCAGCTTGTTCGGGGCTAGCGGGATAGAGACCCAGTACTTC,CASSLFGASGIETQYF,TRBJ2-5,NA,TRBD2,TRBV7-9
TGTGCCAGTACCTCGAGAAGCCCACCCTACAATGAGCAGTTCTTC,CASTSRSPPYNEQFF,TRBJ2-1,NA,NA,TRBV19
TGTGCCAGTAGGGACGGGACAGGGAACTTTATCCTCCACTTT,CASRDGTGNFILHF,TRBJ1-6,NA,TRBD1,TRBV19
TGCGCCAGCCGAATCCAGACAGGGGGCGACTACGAGCAGTACTTC,CASRIQTGGDYEQYF,TRBJ2-7,NA,TRBD1,TRBV5-1
TGTGCCAGCAGTGCGACCAGGGGGCTCACTGAAGCTTTCTTT,CASSATRGLTEAFF,TRBJ1-1,NA,TRBD1,TRBV6-1
TGTGCCAGCAGCCGAAGACAGACCTACGAGCAGTACTTC,CASSRRQTYEQYF,TRBJ2-7,NA,NA,TRBV7-9
TGTGCCAGCAGCTGGGACGGGACACTGAACACCGGGGAGCTGTTTTTT,CASSWDGTLNTGELFF,TRBJ2-2,NA,NA,TRBV13
TGTGCCAGCAGCCCGGGACAGGCCGGGAGGGAGACCCAGTACTTC,CASSPGQAGRETQYF,TRBJ2-5,NA,NA,TRBV7-3
TGTGCCAGCAGTAGACAGGCGGGAGGGCTCTCGAGCACCGGGGAGCTGTTTTTT,CASSRQAGGLSSTGELFF,TRBJ2-2,NA,TRBD2,TRBV7-2
TGTGCCAGCAGTCTCCAGGGGCTACTTGAAGCTTTCTTT,CASSLQGLLEAFF,TRBJ1-1,NA,NA,TRBV6-6
TGTGCCAGCAGCCGGGATCGAACAGCGGGAGGGGGAGGAGATACGCAGTATTTT,CASSRDRTAGGGGDTQYF,TRBJ2-3,NA,TRBD2,TRBV4-2
TGCAGCGTCGCCCTCCTAGCGGGAGGGCCGGGCGGGGAGCTGTTTTTT,CSVALLAGGPGGELFF,TRBJ2-2,NA,TRBD2,TRBV29-1
TGCGCCAGCAGTGACCGCGGGGGGGGGAGGGCCCGCAAAACGCAGTATTTT,CASSDRGGGRARKTQYF,TRBJ2-3,once,TRBD2,TRBV10-2
TGCAGCGTTGTCCCTAGCTCCTACGAGCAGTACTTC,CSVVPSSYEQYF,TRBJ2-7,NA,NA,TRBV29-1
TGTGCCTGGAGACAGGGGCCCAACAATGAGCAGTTCTTC,CAWRQGPNNEQFF,TRBJ2-1,NA,TRBD1,TRBV30
TGTGCCAGCAGCTTAGAACACAGGCAGCCCCAGCATTTT,CASSLEHRQPQHF,TRBJ1-5,NA,NA,TRBV7-9
TGTGCCACCGCCGGGGCCCTAGCGGGAGAGCGCTACGAGCAGTACTTC,CATAGALAGERYEQYF,TRBJ2-7,once,TRBD2,TRBV6-6